The 14 T cell receptor beta chains below all came from one sample that was sequenced in a study of early T cells in non-severe SARS-CoV-2 infection. TCRdb reprocessed the 5' RACE reads via MiXCR and lists one record per CDR3 protein. The sample holds roughly 45,000 distinct CDR3 sequences; roughly 6.1% are singletons and the top ten take about 7%. The source material was whole blood, sampled at baseline. The receptors were gathered from an adult who was a healthcare worker with PCR-confirmed SARS-CoV-2 infection or an uninfected control (not recorded which).

The chain couples TRBV28 to TRBJ2-2; a weak D match, TRBD2 (6 bases). Germline CDR1 and CDR2: MDHEN and SYDVKM. The CDR3 extends over 16 amino acids. V was cut by 4 bases and J by 2 bases, with 14 bases left in between. CDR3: CASSSPGTLNTGELFF. In nucleotides, the CDR3 is TGTGCCAGCAGTTCCCCCGGGACTCTTAACACCGGGGAGCTGTTTTTT.

In this sample, this clonotype turned up a few times. The genes are TRBV11-2 and TRBJ2-3; 11 nucleotides agree with TRBD2. In germline, CDR1 is SGHAT, CDR2 FQNNGV. The CDR3 spans 15 residues. The ends lost 4 bases at V and 5 bases at J; junction bases unmatched: 5. The CDR3 region has the DNA TGTGCCAGCAGCTCCATAGCGGGAGGGGTAGATACGCAGTATTTT. Amino acid sequence: CASSSIAGGVDTQYF.

In this sample, this clonotype turned up a few times. The chain couples TRBV29-1 to TRBJ1-4; D is uncertain. The V end lost 5 bases, the J end lost 7 bases, and 8 bases lay between the germline ends. Germline CDR1 is SQVTM and CDR2 is ANQGSEA. The CDR3 sequence is 11 residues long. The DNA for the CDR3 is TGCAGCGTTCTTATGGGTGAAAAACTGTTTTTT. It translates to CSVLMGEKLFF.

This clonotype has a count of ten or more. This chain links TRBV28 with TRBJ2-6, with TRBD2 identical over 9 bases. V shed 3 bases, J shed 3 bases, and the junction held 9 bases outside the gene matches. Germline V lookup: CDR1 MDHEN, CDR2 SYDVKM. This CDR3 has 18 amino acids. Here the CDR3 reads CASSFRTSGFGGANVLTF. In nucleotides, the CDR3 is TGTGCCAGCAGTTTTCGAACTAGCGGGTTTGGTGGGGCCAACGTCCTGACTTTC.

The table lists this clonotype with many counts. The V gene is TRBV5-1, the J gene TRBJ2-3; possibly TRBD1 for D (5 bases). Trimming pared 5 bases from V and 0 bases from J, leaving 10 bases between. Per the germline V gene, CDR1 is SGHRS and CDR2 is YFSETQ. The CDR3 consists of 14 residues. The CDR3 nucleotides are TGCGCCAGCAGGATTGCAGGGAGCACAGATACGCAGTATTTT. This codes for CASRIAGSTDTQYF.

The genes are TRBV20-1 and TRBJ1-2, with a weak D call TRBD1 (6 bases). V lost 1 base, J lost 2 bases, and 8 bases lay in between. CDR1 is DFQATT and CDR2 is SNEGSKA in the germline V gene (reference sequence). The CDR3 spans 13 residues. The CDR3 is CSARAQGNYGYTF. The CDR3 nucleotides are TGCAGTGCTAGAGCTCAGGGGAACTATGGCTACACCTTC.

This clonotype appeared many times. This chain links TRBV5-6 with TRBJ2-7, with 11 bases aligning to TRBD2. The germline V gene encodes CDR1 SGHDT and CDR2 YYEEEE. The junction had 8 bases not matched to a gene; V was cut back by 2 bases and J by 1 base. The CDR3 is made up of 17 amino acids. The CDR3 sequence: CASSFKEGLAVSYEQYF. The CDR3 DNA reads TGTGCCAGCAGCTTTAAAGAGGGACTAGCGGTTTCCTACGAGCAGTACTTC.

This clonotype showed up many times. This chain links TRBV7-3 with TRBJ2-2; D is unresolved. Deletions cut 5 bases from V and 2 bases from J, with 12 bases between. CDR3 length equals 15 residues. Germline values: CDR1 SGHTA, CDR2 FQGTGA. The CDR3 protein is CASSPGRFNTGELFF. CDR3 DNA: TGTGCCAGCAGCCCCGGCCGTTTCAACACCGGGGAGCTGTTTTTT.

Only a few counts were recorded for this clonotype. CDR3 sequence reads: CASGPGSLVETQYF. CDR3 nucleotide sequence: TGTGCCAGCGGGCCAGGGTCGCTGGTTGAGACCCAGTACTTC. The V call is TRBV6-4, the J call TRBJ2-5; D possibly corresponds to TRBD1 (5 bases). Per germline, CDR1 MRHNA and CDR2 SNTAGT. This CDR3 contains 14 residues. Deletions cut 8 bases from V and 5 bases from J, with 18 bases between.

In its sample, this clonotype was seen many times. This chain connects TRBV5-1 to TRBJ1-1; D not resolved. This CDR3 has 15 residues. Germline CDR1 SGHRS, CDR2 YFSETQ. Trimming shortened V by 5 bases and J by 0 bases, and 14 bases separated the two germline ends. DNA of the CDR3: TGCGCCAGCAGTCCGAGGACGTCCGTGAACACTGAAGCTTTCTTT. It yields the protein CASSPRTSVNTEAFF.

The V and J genes are TRBV29-1 and TRBJ2-7; D unclear. The CDR3 extends over 14 amino acids. Germline lookup yields CDR1 SQVTM and CDR2 ANQGSEA. Trimming cost V 5 bases and J 5 bases, with 19 bases left between them. CDR3 DNA: TGCAGCGTTTATGGCCGACCTGGGTCCAACGAGCAGTACTTC. This gives the protein CSVYGRPGSNEQYF.

The gene calls are TRBV20-1 and TRBJ2-2; D may be TRBD2 (7 bases). From germline, CDR1 is DFQATT and CDR2 SNEGSKA (reference sequence). The CDR3 spans 14 residues. Trimming took off 6 bases at V and 7 bases at J, with 18 bases between the two ends. In DNA form, the CDR3 reads TGCAGTGCCACCTCCCGGGGGGCAGGCGGGGAGCTGTTTTTT. It encodes CSATSRGAGGELFF.

The chain uses TRBV6-2 or TRBV6-3 and TRBJ2-1, with no clear D. This CDR3 region has 12 residues. Per the germline V gene, CDR1 is MNHEY and CDR2 is SVGEGT. Trimming removed 5 bases at V and 7 bases at J, with 9 bases between. For the CDR3, the DNA is TGTGCCAGCAGTGTACTGCGTAATGAGCAGTTCTTC. It translates to CASSVLRNEQFF.

This clonotype was seen ten or more times. The V and J genes are TRBV12-3 or TRBV12-4 and TRBJ2-5, with 10 bases lining up with TRBD1. The ends lost 6 bases at V and 5 bases at J; junction bases unmatched: 6. CDR3 size: 14 residues. CDR3 bases: TGTGCCAGCAGAGAGACAGGGGGCATGGAGACCCAGTACTTC. Its protein is CASRETGGMETQYF.